A selection of T cell receptor beta chains follows, all from one sample in a study of identical twins. TCRdb independently ran MiXCR on the 5' RACE reads; one entry per CDR3 protein. The profile shows nearly 650,000 distinct CDR3 sequences, just over 7% of them singletons. This sample also appeared in a second study, on yellow fever vaccine responses in identical twins.

The specimen was PBMCs. These receptors were collected from a woman under 30 in good health. CDR3s include the opening cysteine and the closing phenylalanine or tryptophan. A D gene is named only where the DNA matches it firmly.

D gene	J gene	V gene	CDR3 protein
-	TRBJ2-6	TRBV12-3/TRBV12-4	CASSKGTGANVLTF
TRBD1	TRBJ1-1	TRBV14	CASSPGTGAWLSTEAFF
-	TRBJ2-5	TRBV20-1	CSASGTGGETQYF
-	TRBJ2-2	TRBV7-8	CASSLRQTGELFF
TRBD2	TRBJ2-1	TRBV4-2	CASSRTGTSVYNEQFF
-	TRBJ2-6	TRBV15	CATKVSGANVLTF
-	TRBJ1-2	TRBV5-1	CASSLAADYGYTF
TRBD2	TRBJ2-1	TRBV6-6	CASRTSGAGEQFF
-	TRBJ1-4	TRBV15	CATSRVDALNEKLFF
-	TRBJ2-3	TRBV5-1	CASGTMFTDTQYF
-	TRBJ1-1	TRBV6-1	CASSSVGNTEAFF
TRBD2	TRBJ2-2	TRBV11-3	CASSSGRAQNTGELFF
TRBD1	TRBJ2-2	TRBV7-9	CASSFGQGAPGTGELFF
-	TRBJ1-1	TRBV3-1	CASTPEGGSIMNTEAFF
TRBD2	TRBJ2-1	TRBV12-3/TRBV12-4	CASRPTSGSLYNEQFF
-	TRBJ2-6	TRBV12-3/TRBV12-4	CASSPNDGSGANVLTF
TRBD2	TRBJ2-5	TRBV6-1	CASSPGGAGTGETQYF
TRBD2	TRBJ2-7	TRBV20-1	CSALPGGFEQYF
TRBD1	TRBJ2-1	TRBV6-5	CASSSPGRGYYNEQFF
-	TRBJ2-7	TRBV20-1	CSAGGLMYEQYF
-	TRBJ2-3	TRBV29-1	CSVESGTDTQYF
-	TRBJ1-4	TRBV5-1	CASSPTGHNEKLFF
-	TRBJ2-2	TRBV25-1	CASSEWTGELFF
-	TRBJ2-7	TRBV20-1	CSARQGPGEQYF
-	TRBJ1-6	TRBV20-1	CSARQKPSSYNSPLHF
-	TRBJ2-3	TRBV12-3/TRBV12-4	CASSSGTAGGTQYF
-	TRBJ2-3	TRBV14	CASSQDRESADTQYF
-	TRBJ2-7	TRBV12-3/TRBV12-4	CASRPDRSYEQYF
-	TRBJ2-5	TRBV15	CATSRVTGETQYF
TRBD1	TRBJ2-3	TRBV12-3/TRBV12-4	CASSLGQGANTQYF
-	TRBJ2-5	TRBV20-1	CSLTGATQETQYF
TRBD1	TRBJ2-3	TRBV29-1	CSVARGQEDTQYF
TRBD2	TRBJ2-2	TRBV27	CASSRSGRVVWNTGELFF
TRBD1	TRBJ2-1	TRBV7-7	CASSDTGGWGSYNEQFF